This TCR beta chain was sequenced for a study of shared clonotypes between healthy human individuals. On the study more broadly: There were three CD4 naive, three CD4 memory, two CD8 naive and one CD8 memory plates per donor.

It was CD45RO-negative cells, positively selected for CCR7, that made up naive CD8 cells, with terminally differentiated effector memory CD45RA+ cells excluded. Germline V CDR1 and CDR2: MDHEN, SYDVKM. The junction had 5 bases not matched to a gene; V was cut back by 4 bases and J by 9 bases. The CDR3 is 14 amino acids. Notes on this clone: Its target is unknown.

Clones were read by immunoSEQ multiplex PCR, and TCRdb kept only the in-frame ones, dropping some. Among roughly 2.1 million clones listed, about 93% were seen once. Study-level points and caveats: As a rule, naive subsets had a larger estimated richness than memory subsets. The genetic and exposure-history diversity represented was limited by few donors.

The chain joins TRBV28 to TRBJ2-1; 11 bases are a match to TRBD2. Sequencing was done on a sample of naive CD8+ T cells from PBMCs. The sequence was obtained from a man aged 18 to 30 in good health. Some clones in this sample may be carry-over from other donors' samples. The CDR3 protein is CASSYSGRAAEQFF. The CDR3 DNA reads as TGTGCCAGCAGTTATAGCGGGAGGGCCGCTGAGCAGTTCTTC.